These 14 T cell receptor beta chains were sequenced from one sample in a study of cytotoxic CD8 clonotypes in ibrutinib-treated CLL. Generated by immunoSEQ multiplex PCR, the TCRdb table keeps only in-frame clones and is missing some. The table lists about 45,000 clones, 69% of them singletons. The specimen comprised PBMCs, sampled after 12 months of ibrutinib treatment. These receptors were obtained from a human donor with chronic lymphocytic leukemia.

This clone was counted between two and nine times. The chain joins TRBV7-8 to TRBJ1-1; D is possibly TRBD1 (6 bases). Germline V lookup: CDR1 SGHVS, CDR2 FQNEAQ. The CDR3 is made up of 14 amino acids. Trimming shortened V by 6 bases and J by 2 bases, and 13 bases separated the two germline ends. The CDR3 DNA is TGTGCCAGCAGTCCGGGGACACTAAACACTGAAGCTTTCTTT. It yields the protein CASSPGTLNTEAFF.

The rearrangement links TRBV5-3 to TRBJ1-6; maybe TRBD1 (5 bases). TRBV5-3 is assigned to the ORF class and has an uncertain function. CDR3 length: 14 amino acids. Deletions cut 5 bases from V and 6 bases from J, with 12 bases between. DNA of the CDR3: TGTGCCAGAAGGCGTGACAGCCCTAATTCACCCCTCCACTTT. Its translation: CARRRDSPNSPLHF.

The CDR3 region is CASSEDGQVYEQYF. CDR3 bases: TGTGCCAGCAGTGAGGATGGACAGGTCTACGAGCAGTACTTC. V is TRBV9 and J is TRBJ2-7; 7 bases line up with TRBD1. The CDR3 spans 14 residues. V lost 5 bases, J lost 3 bases, and 8 bases stayed unmatched. Germline V gene lookup returns CDR1 SGDLS and CDR2 YYNGEE.

V is TRBV6-6 and J is TRBJ1-1; tentatively, D is TRBD1 (5 bases). This CDR3 region has 14 residues. V was clipped by 2 bases and J by 6 bases, with 13 bases between them. Germline CDR1 reads MNHNY; CDR2 reads SVGAGI (reference sequence). CDR3 nucleotide sequence: TGTGCCAGCAGTTACGGGGGACGCGGGTCTGAAGCTTTCTTT. It codes for CASSYGGRGSEAFF.

This sequence joins TRBV7-2 and TRBJ2-5, with 8 bases identical to TRBD1. V shed 4 bases, J shed 4 bases, and the junction held 8 bases outside the gene matches. The CDR3 loop spans 15 amino acids. Germline CDR1 and CDR2: SGHTA and FQGNSA. The CDR3 region is CASSSLQGVGETQYF. The CDR3 nucleotides read TGTGCCAGCAGCTCGCTACAGGGGGTTGGAGAGACCCAGTACTTC.

A few counts support this clone. The chain joins TRBV27 to TRBJ2-7, with a tentative D call TRBD2 (7 bases). V gave up 6 bases and J gave up 0 bases, with 15 bases separating them. CDR1 is MNHEY and CDR2 is SMNVEV in the germline V gene (reference sequence). This CDR3 is built from 15 residues. DNA for the CDR3: TGTGCCAGCAGCCCTTTGCGGGGGCCCTCCTACGAGCAGTACTTC. Translating it yields CASSPLRGPSYEQYF.

V usage is TRBV5-4 and J usage is TRBJ2-2, with D maybe TRBD2 (7 bases). Germline V gene data show CDR1 as SGHNT and CDR2 as YYREEE (reference sequence). The CDR3 contains 16 residues. Trimming took off 2 bases at V and 2 bases at J, with 13 bases between the two ends. The CDR3 DNA follows: TGTGCCAGCAGCTTAGGGGGGGCCCTAAACACCGGGGAGCTGTTTTTT. This codes for CASSLGGALNTGELFF. The whole variable domain, remainder taken from reference TRBV5-4 and TRBJ2-2, is ETGVTQSPTHLIKTRGQQVTLRCSSQSGHNTVSWYQQALGQGPQFIFQYYREEENGRGNFPPRFSGLQFPNYSSELNVNALELDDSALYLCASSLGGALNTGELFFGEGSRLTVL.

The chain recombines TRBV19 with TRBJ2-3; 8 bases line up with TRBD1. There are 16 residues in the CDR3. The V gene end was trimmed by 4 bases and the J gene end by 1 base; junction bases not matched to a gene: 7. Germline CDR1 LNHDA, CDR2 SQIVND (reference sequence). This CDR3 is CASSTPRQGRTDTQYF. The CDR3 region has the DNA TGTGCCAGTAGTACTCCTAGACAGGGGCGCACAGATACGCAGTATTTT.

The chain joins TRBV29-1 to TRBJ1-2, with 12 nucleotides matching TRBD1. J was trimmed by 4 bases and V by 4 bases; bases with no gene match: 10. The CDR3 consists of 16 residues. The germline CDR1 and CDR2 sequences are SQVTM and ANQGSEA. The chain's CDR3 is CSVGMGQGARAYGYTF. CDR3 sequence (DNA): TGCAGCGTTGGTATGGGACAGGGGGCGAGGGCCTATGGCTACACCTTC.

The chain has TRBV20-1 and TRBJ2-5; D call uncertain. V lost 4 bases and J 5 bases, leaving 5 bases between the germline ends. Germline values: CDR1 DFQATT, CDR2 SNEGSKA (reference sequence). The CDR3 loop spans 10 amino acids. CDR3 DNA: TGCAGTGCTACGTCGGAGACCCAGTACTTC. This gives the protein CSATSETQYF.

A word on this clone: Other DNA sequences in the same sample also yield this CDR3. The chain links TRBV5-1 to TRBJ2-5; possible D gene TRBD2, 6 bases. Trimming removed 2 bases from V and 3 bases from J, with 8 bases in between. The CDR3 covers 13 residues. Germline V gene lookup returns CDR1 SGHRS and CDR2 YFSETQ. The CDR3 sequence: CASSFGGEETQYF. The CDR3 nucleotides read TGCGCCAGCAGCTTCGGCGGGGAAGAGACCCAGTACTTC.

This clone was detected once. This sequence joins TRBV15 and TRBJ1-2; 9 bases map to TRBD1. CDR3 length equals 15 residues. After removal of 0 bases from V and 8 bases from J, the junction contained 7 bases not matched to a gene. Germline V gene sequence: CDR1 LNHNV, CDR2 YYDKDF (reference sequence). The CDR3 DNA is TGTGCCACCAGCAGAGATGGGAACAGGGGGCTCGGCTACACCTTC. This sequence encodes CATSRDGNRGLGYTF. Full variable domain (outside the CDR3, taken from reference TRBV15 and TRBJ1-2): DAMVIQNPRYQVTQFGKPVTLSCSQTLNHNVMYWYQQKSSQAPKLLFHYYDKDFNNEADTPDNFQSRRPNTSFCFLDIRSPGLGDTAMYLCATSRDGNRGLGYTFGSGTRLTVV.

The chain carries TRBV28 and TRBJ2-6; the D gene could be TRBD1 or TRBD2 (5 bases each). CDR1 MDHEN and CDR2 SYDVKM come from the germline V gene. The CDR3 extends over 16 amino acids. V was clipped by 5 bases and J by 1 base, with 12 bases between them. The CDR3 nucleotides read TGTGCCAGCAGTCTCGGGACGGTTTCTGGGGCCAACGTCCTGACTTTC. Translation gives CASSLGTVSGANVLTF.

This chain joins TRBV11-2 and TRBJ2-7; D may correspond to TRBD1 or TRBD2 (5 bases each). CDR1 SGHAT and CDR2 FQNNGV come from the germline V gene. There are 13 residues in the CDR3. Trimming took 4 bases from V and 3 from J, leaving 10 bases between them. The CDR3 region has the DNA TGTGCCAGCAGCTCGGGACGGATCTACGAGCAGTACTTC. Residues: CASSSGRIYEQYF.